This paragraph reports one TCR beta chain. Its cognate antigen has yet to be identified. There are no base qualities to consult, and no much larger clone falls within one base. This entry is derived from a study of identifying expanded T cells in peripheral blood (dated by TCRdb to about 2019). For context, the study as a whole: Technical replicates were generated by sequencing separate aliquots of the same genomic DNA pool, with four replicates compared pairwise. Beyond this particular receptor, the publication reports: The binomial model flagged about 1.3 differentially abundant clones between technical replicates but around 16 over around 2 weeks and approximately 18 over roughly 4 weeks. For all healthy donors, the variance in clone template counts between approximately two-week samples rose significantly as total template count increased. Both the number of clones called differentially abundant and the false-positive rate were significantly reduced by the beta-binomial model across all healthy-donor time intervals. The authors expected that biological variance in healthy repertoires might rise further over much longer intervals, such as months to years.

During the collection period, no immune events, such as infections, were documented for the healthy donors. To calibrate time-dependent variance in a beta-binomial model of T-cell clone differential abundance, blood repertoires from healthy donors were used as a training cohort. The training cohort included around 10 healthy donors, of whom 3 were female and 7 were male. An age range of roughly 29 to 65 years, with an average of 43 years, was recorded for the donors. Whole blood from each healthy donor was obtained from a commercial supplier and was collected at three time points about two weeks apart. Genomic DNA was extracted from unsorted whole blood for immunosequencing. The immunoSEQ Assay, which uses bias-controlled multiplex PCR amplification of genomic DNA, was used to profile TCRbeta CDR3 regions. Turning to the authors' computational methods: The absolute abundance of each unique TCRbeta CDR3 region was quantified after sequences were collapsed and filtered. Differential abundance was assessed using a binomial (Fisher-equivalent) model and a beta-binomial model in which time-dependent variance fitted from healthy donors was added. Clones with fewer than 5 combined templates were removed, and differential abundance was called for clones with a Benjamini-Hochberg FDR below 0.01. Using the form v = (b*log(k)+a)^2, the beta-binomial variance was modeled as a function of the total template count across the two samples. TCRdb mirrors the immuneACCESS table, restricted to in-frame sequences. Some clones are absent from its copies; in checked studies, under half trace to an unresolved V gene, and the reason for the others is unknown. V and J calls and clone size come straight from that table; D and trimming were deduced from the DNA. In all, the sample holds fewer than 85,000 clones, and approximately 91% of those were seen once. 2.5% to 3.5% of the sample is in the top ten clones.

The CDR3 has 17 amino acids, counting the end cysteine and phenylalanine. Just CDR3 DNA is preserved here, 51 bases in frame from base 1. CDR1 and CDR2, per the germline V gene, are SGDLS and YYNGEE. V is shortened by 0 bases, J by 0 bases, and the region joining them spans 13 bases. The receptor comes from a person aged 18 to 70 in good health. The sample taken for sequencing was blood. This chain joins TRBV9 to TRBJ1-3; there is no confident call for the D gene. Read as DNA, the sequence is TGTGCCAGCAGCGTAGGCGCGGGCACCACCTCTGGAAACACCATATATTTT. Its product reads: CASSVGAGTTSGNTIYF.